One sample yielded the 15 T cell receptor beta chains listed below, sequenced in a study of T cell repertoires in cytomegalovirus infection. TCRdb used MiXCR to reprocess the reads, holding one entry per CDR3 protein. The sample comprises about 360,000 distinct CDR3 sequences, around a sixth of which are singletons, and approximately 10% rests with the top ten. Sequencing used PBMCs. The origin of the receptors is a human donor in good health (CMV status not recorded). Some clones in this sample may be carry-over from other donors' samples.

This clonotype has only a few counts. CDR3 region: CASSSGLHTDTQYF. The DNA of the CDR3 is TGTGCCAGCAGCTCGGGACTACACACAGATACGCAGTATTTT. The rearrangement links TRBV5-4 to TRBJ2-3, with TRBD2 matching over 7 bases. This CDR3 region has 14 residues. After removal of 3 bases from V and 2 bases from J, the junction contained 3 bases not matched to a gene. Germline V CDR1 and CDR2: SGHNT, YYREEE (reference sequence). Full variable domain (missing parts from reference TRBV5-4 and TRBJ2-3): ETGVTQSPTHLIKTRGQQVTLRCSSQSGHNTVSWYQQALGQGPQFIFQYYREEENGRGNFPPRFSGLQFPNYSSELNVNALELDDSALYLCASSSGLHTDTQYFGPGTRLTVL.

This clonotype was detected only a few times. The chain uses TRBV24-1 and TRBJ2-7; tentatively, D is TRBD1 (5 bases). Germline CDR1 and CDR2: KGHDR and SFDVKD. CDR3 length: 13 residues. V lost 5 bases, J lost 2 bases, and 9 bases lay in between. The CDR3 DNA reads TGTGCCACCAGTGCACCAGGGACCTACGAGCAGTACTTC. This translates into CATSAPGTYEQYF.

This clonotype was seen only a few times. The chain employs TRBV6-5 and TRBJ2-3; 7 positions agree with TRBD1. Germline V CDR1 and CDR2: MNHEY, SVGAGI. V shed 2 bases and J 5 bases; nucleotides not matched to a gene: 4. There are 14 residues in the CDR3. In DNA form, the CDR3 reads TGTGCCAGCAGTTACAGGGGGCGGATAGATACGCAGTATTTT. Amino acids: CASSYRGRIDTQYF.

The chain combines TRBV7-9 with TRBJ2-3; no clear D. Germline V gene data show CDR1 as SEHNR and CDR2 as FQNEAQ (reference sequence). There are 14 residues in the CDR3. V lost 10 bases and J lost 1, with 15 bases in between. The CDR3 protein is CAINPGRGTDTQYF. The CDR3 DNA reads as TGTGCCATCAACCCTGGACGAGGCACAGATACGCAGTATTTT.

The chain recombines TRBV18 with TRBJ1-5; a possible D gene is TRBD1 (6 bases). The CDR3 spans 14 residues. Germline-derived CDR1 and CDR2 are KGHSH and LQKENI. Trimming took 2 bases from V and 6 from J, leaving 11 bases between them. The CDR3 reads CASSPYPDSQPQHF. CDR3 coding DNA: TGTGCCAGCTCACCATACCCGGACAGTCAGCCCCAGCATTTT.

This clonotype was seen a handful of times. The chain employs TRBV20-1 and TRBJ2-5, with D maybe TRBD1 (5 bases). This CDR3 region has 13 residues. Trimming shortened V by 6 bases and J by 5 bases, and 16 bases separated the two germline ends. The germline V gene encodes CDR1 DFQATT and CDR2 SNEGSKA (reference sequence). The CDR3 protein is CSASRGFRETQYF. In DNA, the CDR3 is TGCAGTGCATCTAGGGGATTCAGGGAGACCCAGTACTTC.

This clonotype was seen a single time. The chain employs TRBV6-2 or TRBV6-3 and TRBJ2-6; D gene ambiguous. V was trimmed by 6 bases and J by 8 bases, leaving 17 bases between them. This CDR3 has 15 residues. From germline, CDR1 is MNHEY and CDR2 SVGEGT. The CDR3 bases are TGTGCCAGCAGCCCTGTCCCTCTGAGAACCAACGTCCTGACTTTC. Protein sequence: CASSPVPLRTNVLTF.

V and J are TRBV5-1 and TRBJ2-2; 8 bases map to TRBD2. V lost 4 bases, J lost 3 bases, and 8 bases stayed unmatched. This CDR3 is built from 16 residues. The V gene's germline CDR1 is SGHRS and CDR2 YFSETQ. CDR3 sequence: CASSTNPGLDTGELFF. CDR3 nucleotides: TGCGCCAGCAGCACAAACCCGGGACTAGACACCGGGGAGCTGTTTTTT.

The chain recombines TRBV20-1 with TRBJ2-2, with TRBD2 matching over 9 bases. The germline V gene encodes CDR1 DFQATT and CDR2 SNEGSKA (reference sequence). V dropped 6 bases and J dropped 1; count of bases not matched to a gene: 6. CDR3 length: 15 residues. In nucleotides, the CDR3 is TGCAGTGCGCTTCGACTAGCGGAGAACACCGGGGAGCTGTTTTTT. The encoded protein is CSALRLAENTGELFF.

J is TRBJ1-5 and V is TRBV19, with 7 bases aligning to TRBD1. The V gene's germline CDR1 is LNHDA and CDR2 SQIVND (reference sequence). The CDR3 loop spans 14 amino acids. J lost 6 bases, V lost 4 bases, and 6 bases had no gene match. The chain's CDR3 is CASSSWGTVQPQHF. CDR3 in DNA: TGTGCCAGTAGTAGTTGGGGGACAGTTCAGCCCCAGCATTTT.

There are a few counts of this clonotype. The CDR3 DNA sequence: TGTGCCATCAGAGAGGACCGAAGCACAGATACGCAGTATTTT. Translation: CAIREDRSTDTQYF. This chain joins TRBV10-3 and TRBJ2-3; the D is unclear. From germline, CDR1 is ENHRY and CDR2 SYGVKD. V was clipped by 6 bases and J by 0 bases, with 10 bases between them. The CDR3 runs 14 residues.

This clonotype was recorded a few times. The chain employs TRBV27 and TRBJ2-3; 12 bases agree with TRBD2. The trim removed 5 bases at V and 11 bases at J, leaving 8 bases unmatched. From germline, CDR1 is MNHEY and CDR2 SMNVEV (reference sequence). The CDR3 length is 14 residues. In DNA, the CDR3 is TGTGCCAGCAGTATGACTAGCGGGAGACGGGTGCAGTATTTT. Its translation: CASSMTSGRRVQYF.

This clonotype was picked up a small number of times. An end of the junction differs from the germline gene, which may be a read error. This rearrangement joins TRBV7-2 to TRBJ2-1; 7 bases are a match to TRBD2. Germline loops: CDR1 SGHTA, CDR2 FQGNSA. This CDR3 region has 12 residues. CDR3 loop: CASSREGLFPSF. The CDR3 region has the DNA TGTGCCAGCAGCAGAGAGGGACTATTCCCTTCCTTC.

This clonotype came up once. V is TRBV28 and J is TRBJ1-5, with a possible D match to TRBD1 (5 bases). The CDR3 has 17 residues. Deletions cut 6 bases from V and 2 bases from J, with 20 bases between. Looked up from germline, CDR1 is MDHEN and CDR2 is SYDVKM. The CDR3 region is CASRLRRGGDGNQPQHF. In nucleotides, the CDR3 is TGTGCCAGCAGGCTCCGCCGGGGGGGGGATGGCAATCAGCCCCAGCATTTT.

For this clonotype: The CDR3 carries no conserved terminal phenylalanine or tryptophan, so it likely arises from a read error. The chain employs TRBV7-2 and TRBJ2-5, with 13 bases that match TRBD2. Germline V gives CDR1 SGHTA, CDR2 FQGNSA. V trimming: 5 bases; J trimming: 9 bases; junction bases outside the gene matches: 9. This CDR3 region has 15 residues. The CDR3 sequence is CASSPQGLAGDPQYL. The CDR3 DNA is TGTGCCAGCAGCCCCCAAGGACTAGCGGGAGATCCCCAGTACTTA.